The text below deals with one T cell receptor beta chain. This clonotype was seen a handful of times. There is no known antigen for this receptor. No much larger clonotype is one base removed from it; base qualities were not supplied. This specimen comes from a study of T-cell reconstitution after alpha-beta-depleted transplantation in children (dated by TCRdb to between 2015 and 2016). The study in broad terms: Using TCR repertoire profiling, the study followed T-cell immune reconstitution in a quantitative way in children after TCRalphabeta/CD19-depleted allogeneic hematopoietic cell transplantation. Points the paper makes about the study in general: In some patients, the high TCRbeta diversity seen at day 60 was put down to recipient T cells and intrathymic progenitors that had survived conditioning. Apparently early alphabetaT-cell count recovery about two months after transplant reportedly relied on only several hundred rapidly expanded clones derived from non-depleted graft cells. Over the following months the frequencies of hyperexpanded clones went down, and after one year T-cell counts and TCRbeta diversity were mostly credited to newly produced T cells.

The treatment or condition label of this sample denotes: allogeneic hematopoietic cell transplantation with graft depleted of TCRalphabeta T cells and CD19 B cells. The children who served as transplant recipients had been given grafts of TCRalphabeta/CD19-depleted allogeneic hematopoietic cells. Receptor libraries were prepared by PCR. TCRdb lists the instrument as Illumina HiSeq 2500. To normalize quantification of the TCRbeta repertoire, the TCR libraries were built with molecular barcoding that relied on unique molecular identifiers. TCRdb trimmed public reads at Q25 via fastp, called clones via MiXCR and kept in-frame beta chains. Duplicate CDR3 protein sequences are folded into a single record with the most common DNA and genes. The sample records hundreds of thousands of distinct CDR3 sequences, 13% of which are singletons. The leading ten clones occupy around 2.2% of the sample. Via the germline V gene, CDR1 is MNHNS and CDR2 SASEGT. Trimming removed 2 bases from V and 0 bases from J, leaving 7 bases between the germline ends. Spanning cysteine to phenylalanine, the CDR3 consists of 15 amino acids. The entry retains the CDR3 DNA only, 45 bases that are in frame from base 1.

This TCR was sampled from a male patient under 18 who had a stem cell transplant for acute myeloid leukemia, so the T cells may come from the graft donor. This material consisted of PBMCs, mostly from graft donor cells, taken 360 days after TCRalphabeta/CD19-depleted stem cell transplant. This receptor chain uses TRBV6-1 and TRBJ2-2; the D gene cannot be resolved reliably. The CDR3 is CASSERLANTGELFF. The nucleotide sequence reads TGTGCCAGCAGTGAAAGACTCGCGAACACCGGGGAGCTGTTTTTT.